This TCR beta chain was captured in a study of shared clonotypes between healthy human individuals. Study-level findings and limits: In contrast to clonotypes shared by all four donors, non-shared clonotypes had lower generation probabilities. Deeper or shallower sequencing was expected to change how clonotypes are shared among donors. Some naive CD4 clonotypes, about 5%, turned up in common across a few donors.

With respect to this clone: Antigen unknown.

The CDR3 has 16 amino acids. Germline CDR1 and CDR2: LGHNA and YNFKEQ. After removal of 1 base from V and 0 bases from J, the junction contained 2 bases not matched to a gene. The data were produced by immunoSEQ multiplex PCR, yet TCRdb's version contains in-frame clones alone and is incomplete. The sample shows a few hundred thousand clones, less than 98% of them seen only once. Every contributor of samples was a Caucasian grown-up residing in Nashville, Tennessee. Source material: naive CD4+ T cells sorted from blood. Subset described: CD45RA+ positively selected. The source is a woman in her 30s in good health. This chain joins TRBV4-2 and TRBJ2-7; 11 bases are shared with TRBD2. DNA for the CDR3: TGTGCCAGCAGCCAAGCCGGGACTAGCGGCTCCTACGAGCAGTACTTC. This gives the protein CASSQAGTSGSYEQYF.